Presented here are 10 T cell receptor beta chains from one specimen sequenced in a study of Graves' ophthalmopathy and Graves' hyperthyroidism (dated by TCRdb to 2017 to 2018). Sequencing relied on an Illumina HiSeq 2000. TCR beta CDR3 regions were amplified from RNA transcripts for repertoire sequencing. A first-round RT-PCR used HTBI primers with the Qiagen OneStep RT-PCR kit, followed by a second-round multiplex PCR, size selection and purification. TCRdb itself trimmed the public reads at Q25 with fastp, ran MiXCR and retained productive beta chains. Identical CDR3 protein sequences are pooled into one entry, listed with their most common genes and DNA. The sample records over a million distinct CDR3 sequences, less than 45% of which are singletons. 11% of the sample belongs to the ten largest clones. Source material: peripheral blood or thyroid tissue (not recorded which). Receptors originate from an adult man with Graves' hyperthyroidism.

At least ten counts were recorded for this clonotype. This sequence joins TRBV11-2 and TRBJ2-2, with D perhaps TRBD2 (6 bases). This CDR3 spans 14 amino acids. The V gene lost 2 bases and the J gene lost 4 bases, with 8 bases spanning the gap. Germline V gene sequence: CDR1 SGHAT, CDR2 FQNNGV. Here the CDR3 reads CASSLLGGTGELFF. The CDR3 bases are TGTGCCAGCAGCTTACTGGGAGGCACCGGGGAGCTGTTTTTT.

This clonotype was picked up many times. This CDR3 is CASSPGTIGELFF. The CDR3 DNA sequence: TGTGCCAGCAGCCCCGGGACTATTGGGGAGCTGTTTTTT. V gene TRBV7-3 combines with J gene TRBJ2-2, with 7 bases fitting TRBD2. The CDR3 is 13 residues long. Trimming at V came to 5 bases and at J to 8 bases, leaving 5 bases not matched to a gene. Per the germline V gene, CDR1 is SGHTA and CDR2 is FQGTGA.

This clonotype was counted ten times or more. This sequence joins TRBV2 and TRBJ1-5; D ambiguous. CDR1 is SNHLY and CDR2 is FYNNEI in the germline V gene. The CDR3 loop spans 13 amino acids. Deletions cut 7 bases from V and 4 bases from J, with 11 bases between. CDR3: CASTARGNQPQHF. The CDR3, as DNA: TGTGCCAGCACTGCTCGGGGAAATCAGCCCCAGCATTTT. Using reference TRBV2 and TRBJ1-5 for the parts outside the CDR3, the full variable domain is EPEVTQTPSHQVTQMGQEVILRCVPISNHLYFYWYRQILGQKVEFLVSFYNNEISEKSEIFDDQFSVERPDGSNFTLKIRSTKLEDSAMYFCASTARGNQPQHFGDGTRLSIL.

The rearrangement links TRBV10-3 to TRBJ2-7; D gene ambiguous. This CDR3 spans 14 amino acids. CDR1 ENHRY and CDR2 SYGVKD come from the germline V gene. The V end was cut by 0 bases, the J end by 3 bases, with 9 bases between. CDR3 sequence: CAISESGRIYEQYF. The DNA of the CDR3 is TGTGCCATCAGTGAGTCTGGCAGGATCTACGAGCAGTACTTC.

This clonotype has more than one count but fewer than ten. The chain combines TRBV25-1 with TRBJ2-7; D remains ambiguous. Looked up from germline, CDR1 is MGHDK and CDR2 is SYGVNS. The length of the CDR3 is 14 residues. The V and J ends lost 6 bases and 3 bases respectively, with 15 bases between them. CDR3 region: CASSVGGRVYEQYF. The CDR3 DNA sequence: TGTGCCAGCAGCGTCGGCGGCAGAGTCTACGAGCAGTACTTC.

Concerning this clonotype: At one of its ends the junction is not consistent with the germline gene, which may arise from a read error. The J gene is TRBJ2-5, the V gene TRBV29-1; possibly TRBD1 or TRBD2 for D (5 bases each). Germline V gives CDR1 SQVTM, CDR2 ANQGSEA. The CDR3 runs 9 residues. CDR3: CSVEGGRNF. CDR3 DNA: TGCAGCGTTGAAGGGGGACGGAACTTC.

The V and J genes are TRBV7-2 and TRBJ1-3; tentatively, D is TRBD1 (5 bases). V dropped 2 bases and J dropped 4 bases, with 18 bases sitting between them. In germline, CDR1 is SGHTA, CDR2 FQGNSA. This CDR3 spans 17 amino acids. The CDR3 bases are TGTGCCAGCAGCTTAAGGCAGGGCCGTATCTCAGGAAACACCATATATTTT. This gives the protein CASSLRQGRISGNTIYF.

This clonotype was seen many times. The J gene is TRBJ1-6, the V gene TRBV6-5; TRBD1 is a possible D gene (5 bases). Germline V lookup: CDR1 MNHEY, CDR2 SVGAGI. V was pared by 1 base and J by 9 bases, with 10 bases between. This CDR3 is built from 14 residues. For the CDR3, the DNA is TGTGCCAGCAGTTACTGGGGGGAAAGTTCACCCCTCCACTTT. Protein: CASSYWGESSPLHF.

Written as DNA, the CDR3 is TGTGCCAGCAGCCAATGGCCGGGGGAAAAACTGTTTTTT. Translated, it gives CASSQWPGEKLFF. The chain uses TRBV14 and TRBJ1-4; no reliable D call. Germline assignment: CDR1 SGHDN and CDR2 FVKESK. V was shortened by 2 bases and J by 8 bases, with 9 bases between the two germline ends. This CDR3 spans 13 amino acids. The full variable domain, with the rest looked up from reference TRBV14 and TRBJ1-4, is EAGVTQFPSHSVIEKGQTVTLRCDPISGHDNLYWYRRVMGKEIKFLLHFVKESKQDESGMPNNRFLAERTGGTYSTLKVQPAELEDSGVYFCASSQWPGEKLFFGSGTQLSVL.

Remarks on this clonotype: The germline gene is not matched at one end of the junction; a read error may be the cause. This chain joins TRBV29-1 and TRBJ1-5, with a tentative D call TRBD1 (5 bases). This CDR3 has 13 amino acids. Germline CDR1 is SQVTM and CDR2 is ANQGSEA. The CDR3 sequence: CSVEEGSVQPQHF. The CDR3, as DNA: TGCAGCGTGGAAGAGGGGAGTGTTCAGCCCCAGCATTTT.